The next 10 T cell receptor beta chains were all read from a single sample in a study of shared clonotypes between healthy human individuals (TCRdb year 2020). The library relied on the immunoSEQ multiplex PCR assay. TCRdb limited this immuneACCESS table to in-frame rearrangements with V and J called. A share of clones is missing; checked studies link under half to unresolved V genes, and the rest is unexplained. In this sample the table shows 400,000 to 500,000 clones, less than 80% of which occur a single time. The ten largest clones take up approximately 12% of the sample. Sequencing used PBMCs. The receptors originated from a woman aged 40 to 50 in good health. Some clones in this sample may be carry-over from other donors' samples.

The J gene is TRBJ2-2, the V gene TRBV6-5; 7 nucleotides agree with TRBD1. The CDR3 spans 15 residues. Germline V lookup: CDR1 MNHEY, CDR2 SVGAGI. V was pared by 0 bases and J by 6 bases, with 4 bases of the junction left unmatched. CDR3 nucleotide sequence: TGTGCCAGCAGTTACTCCGAGGACAGGTCCGGGGAGCTGTTTTTT. This translates into CASSYSEDRSGELFF.

The V and J genes are TRBV2 and TRBJ2-1; TRBD2 aligns across 14 bases. The CDR3 runs to 14 residues. V dropped 3 bases and J dropped 12; count of bases not matched to a gene: 4. Per the germline V gene, CDR1 is SNHLY and CDR2 is FYNNEI. In DNA, the CDR3 is TGTGCCAGCAGTGAGGGACTAGCGGGAGCCCTGCAGTTCTTC. Protein: CASSEGLAGALQFF.

Points on this clone: The same CDR3 can be traced to other DNA sequences in this sample. The chain carries TRBV7-2 and TRBJ1-2, with TRBD1 as a possible D gene (5 bases). With 5 bases removed from V and 2 bases from J, the gap between germline ends came to 15 bases. Germline CDR1 and CDR2: SGHTA and FQGNSA. The CDR3 is 15 residues long. DNA of the CDR3: TGTGCCAGCAGCCTAATGGGGGTCTTCAACTATGGCTACACCTTC. Its translation is CASSLMGVFNYGYTF.

The J gene is TRBJ2-7, the V gene TRBV27; D not resolved. Per the germline V gene, CDR1 is MNHEY and CDR2 is SMNVEV (reference sequence). Trimming cost V 5 bases and J 4 bases, with 12 bases left between them. The CDR3 consists of 13 residues. The DNA for the CDR3 is TGTGCCAGCAGTAGGAATTCCCTTTACGAGCAGTACTTC. Translation gives CASSRNSLYEQYF.

The chain employs TRBV14 and TRBJ1-5; no clear D gene. Germline-derived CDR1 and CDR2 are SGHDN and FVKESK. The CDR3 sequence is 13 residues long. Deletions cut 6 bases from V and 7 bases from J, with 13 bases between. The CDR3 DNA reads TGTGCCAGCAGTGAAGGACTATACCAGCCCCAGCATTTT. The encoded protein is CASSEGLYQPQHF.

The chain recombines TRBV10-2 with TRBJ2-2; the match to TRBD1 covers 8 bases. The CDR3 extends over 13 amino acids. The J segment lost 3 bases and the V segment lost 11 bases, leaving 5 bases of the junction unmatched. Germline CDR1 and CDR2: WSHSY and SAAADI. CDR3: CAQIQGDTGELFF. The CDR3 DNA reads TGCGCCCAGATACAGGGGGACACCGGGGAGCTGTTTTTT.

The chain combines TRBV2 with TRBJ2-5; D is uncertain. The length of the CDR3 is 13 residues. V was clipped by 4 bases and J by 0 bases, with 6 bases between them. Germline CDR1 is SNHLY and CDR2 is FYNNEI. The CDR3 region is CASSVDYQETQYF. The CDR3 DNA follows: TGTGCCAGCAGTGTCGATTACCAAGAGACCCAGTACTTC.

The chain uses TRBV2 and TRBJ1-1; perhaps TRBD1 as D (5 bases). The CDR3 length is 15 residues. V shed 10 bases and J shed 1 base, with 19 bases lying between them. Germline loops: CDR1 SNHLY, CDR2 FYNNEI. The CDR3 sequence is CANVMGGRGNTEAFF. The CDR3 DNA reads TGTGCCAACGTCATGGGTGGGAGGGGGAACACTGAAGCTTTCTTT.

The CDR3 is CASSNGTSGLQEQFF. The CDR3 DNA sequence: TGCGCCAGCAGCAACGGGACTAGCGGCCTACAGGAGCAGTTCTTC. This chain uses TRBV5-1 with TRBJ2-1, with 11 bases that match TRBD2. CDR3 length: 15 residues. The trim removed 4 bases at V and 10 bases at J, leaving 10 bases unmatched. From germline, CDR1 is SGHRS and CDR2 YFSETQ.

V and J are TRBV7-9 and TRBJ2-7; no clear D gene. Germline V gene sequence: CDR1 SEHNR, CDR2 FQNEAQ (reference sequence). The V end was cut by 5 bases, the J end by 0 bases, with 8 bases between. This CDR3 has 13 amino acids. In DNA form, the CDR3 reads TGTGCCAGCAGCCCCCCCCTCTCCTACGAGCAGTACTTC. Translation gives CASSPPLSYEQYF.